These 32 T cell receptor beta chains originate from one sample sequenced in a study of T cells in Graves' hyperthyroidism and ophthalmopathy. Amplified TCR beta CDR3 regions came from RNA transcripts. A first-round RT-PCR of the TCR CDR3 used the HTBI primer set. In TCRdb, the multiplex PCR reads were re-called with MiXCR into one record per CDR3 protein. Of about 96,000 distinct CDR3 sequences detected, over 50% appear once; the ten largest clones hold roughly a quarter. The source material was blood. The receptors originated from a woman between 40 and 50 years old with Graves' hyperthyroidism.

The V call is TRBV3-1, the J call TRBJ1-1, with D hard to call. CDR3 length: 11 amino acids. The germline V gene encodes CDR1 LGHDT and CDR2 YNNKEL (reference sequence). The V end lost 1 base, the J end lost 9 bases, and 6 bases lay between the germline ends. The CDR3 sequence is CASSQGEKAFF. In DNA, the CDR3 is TGTGCCAGCAGCCAAGGGGAGAAAGCTTTCTTT.

V usage is TRBV20-1 and J usage is TRBJ1-1; D is possibly TRBD1 (5 bases). V lost 5 bases and J 3 bases, leaving 13 bases between the germline ends. Germline V gene data show CDR1 as DFQATT and CDR2 as SNEGSKA (reference sequence). The CDR3 is 13 amino acids. In DNA, the CDR3 is TGCAGTGCTGAGGGGCGGTGGGACACTGAAGCTTTCTTT. It is translated as CSAEGRWDTEAFF.

Many counts were recorded for this clonotype. A single base separates this from a much larger clone, so it may be a read error. This chain links TRBV29-1 with TRBJ1-1; D is perhaps TRBD1 (5 bases). V lost 6 bases, J lost 7 bases, and 9 bases lay in between. Germline V CDR1 and CDR2: SQVTM, ANQGSEA. This CDR3 is 10 amino acids long. CDR3 nucleotides: TGCAGCGTGGGGGGGGGTGAAGCTTTCTTT. Its protein product is CSVGGGEAFF. Full variable domain (outside the CDR3, taken from reference TRBV29-1 and TRBJ1-1): SAVISQKPSRDICQRGTSLTIQCQVDSQVTMMFWYRQQPGQSLTLIATANQGSEATYESGFVIDKFPISRPNLTFSTLTVSNMSPEDSSIYLCSVGGGEAFFGQGTRLTVV.

This clonotype was recorded at least ten times. The rearrangement links TRBV4-3 to TRBJ1-2, with 8 positions matching TRBD1. V dropped 1 base and J dropped 4; count of bases not matched to a gene: 8. Per germline, CDR1 LGHNA and CDR2 YSLEER. The CDR3 is 16 amino acids. The DNA of the CDR3 is TGCGCCAGCAGCCAAGTGAGCGGGACAGGCCCCTATGGCTACACCTTC. Residues: CASSQVSGTGPYGYTF.

This clonotype occurred many times. This chain uses TRBV7-6 with TRBJ2-3; D is unresolved. There are 15 residues in the CDR3. Germline assignment: CDR1 SGHVS and CDR2 FNYEAQ. The V gene lost 2 bases and the J gene lost 2 bases, with 11 bases spanning the gap. CDR3 loop: CASSLQLPPTDTQYF. CDR3 DNA sequence: TGTGCCAGCAGCTTACAACTACCCCCCACAGATACGCAGTATTTT.

Regarding this clonotype: This may arise from a read error, as a much more abundant clone is one base away. The rearrangement joins TRBV7-2 to TRBJ1-1; 10 bases match TRBD1. This CDR3 is built from 14 residues. Germline loops: CDR1 SGHTA, CDR2 FQGNSA. The CDR3 DNA reads TGTGCCTGCAGCTCCGGGACAGGGGCTTCTGAAGCTTTCTTT. It specifies CACSSGTGASEAFF.

The chain employs TRBV6-1 and TRBJ1-2; 7 bases are a match to TRBD1. The length of the CDR3 is 16 residues. V dropped 3 bases and J dropped 1; count of bases not matched to a gene: 8. The V gene's germline CDR1 is MNHNS and CDR2 SASEGT. The CDR3 protein is CASSERDSDFNYGYTF. As DNA, the CDR3 is TGTGCCAGCAGTGAGAGGGACAGCGATTTTAACTATGGCTACACCTTC.

This clonotype was counted a few times. The rearrangement joins TRBV5-6 to TRBJ2-7; 12 bases agree with TRBD2. Germline V gives CDR1 SGHDT, CDR2 YYEEEE. The junction had 5 bases not matched to a gene; V was cut back by 4 bases and J by 3 bases. The CDR3 has 15 residues. The CDR3, as DNA: TGTGCCAGCAGCCTAGGACTAGCGGGGCTCTACGAGCAGTACTTC. Amino acid sequence: CASSLGLAGLYEQYF.

This clonotype was seen repeatedly, ten times or more. V and J are TRBV24-1 and TRBJ2-7, with D possibly being TRBD2 (6 bases). The CDR3 consists of 17 residues. V was pared by 5 bases and J by 0 bases, with 19 bases between. Germline CDR1 is KGHDR and CDR2 is SFDVKD. The CDR3 DNA follows: TGTGCCACCAGTGGCGTAGGGAGAAGCGGGCACTCCTACGAGCAGTACTTC. Its translation is CATSGVGRSGHSYEQYF.

This chain joins TRBV7-9 and TRBJ1-2, with TRBD1 matching 8 bases. Per the germline V gene, CDR1 is SEHNR and CDR2 is FQNEAQ (reference sequence). The J segment lost 5 bases and the V segment lost 6 bases, leaving 8 bases of the junction unmatched. CDR3 length equals 14 residues. The CDR3 coding sequence is TGTGCCAGCAGTTTATTAACAGGGGGGTATGGCTACACCTTC. This gives the protein CASSLLTGGYGYTF. Full variable domain (rest looked up from reference TRBV7-9 and TRBJ1-2): DTGVSQNPRHKITKRGQNVTFRCDPISEHNRLYWYRQTLGQGPEFLTYFQNEAQLEKSRLLSDRFSAERPKGSFSTLEIQRTEQGDSAMYLCASSLLTGGYGYTFGSGTRLTVV.

The table lists this clonotype with many counts. The V gene is TRBV20-1, the J gene TRBJ2-7, with D possibly matching TRBD2 (5 bases). Trimming pared 3 bases from V and 1 base from J, leaving 16 bases between. From germline, CDR1 is DFQATT and CDR2 SNEGSKA (reference sequence). The CDR3 is made up of 15 amino acids. The CDR3 loop reads CSASGVARVSYEQYF. The CDR3 coding sequence is TGCAGTGCTAGCGGAGTAGCGAGAGTGTCCTACGAGCAGTACTTC.

The chain carries TRBV7-6 and TRBJ1-5, with a possible D match to TRBD1 (5 bases). The CDR3 totals 15 residues. CDR1 is SGHVS, CDR2 FNYEAQ, per germline. V was cut by 0 bases and J by 11 bases, with 17 bases left in between. The CDR3 sequence is CASSLAQGRGETQHF. For the CDR3, the DNA is TGTGCCAGCAGCTTAGCGCAAGGGAGGGGAGAGACCCAGCATTTT.

This clonotype was seen ten or more times. V gene TRBV7-2 combines with J gene TRBJ1-2; TRBD1 aligns across 10 bases. Germline CDR1 is SGHTA and CDR2 is FQGNSA. The CDR3 extends over 16 amino acids. V lost 5 bases to trimming and J lost 8 bases; unmatched junction nucleotides: 14. The CDR3 nucleotides read TGTGCCAGCAGCCAGGAAACCGGGACAGGGGTCGTCGGCTACACCTTC. Translated, it gives CASSQETGTGVVGYTF.

This clonotype appeared many times. V usage is TRBV25-1 and J usage is TRBJ2-7, with a tentative D call TRBD1 (6 bases). V lost 2 bases and J lost 6, with 14 bases in between. CDR1 is MGHDK, CDR2 SYGVNS, per germline. This CDR3 has 14 amino acids. The CDR3 sequence: CASSEPGHTGEQYF. Here the CDR3 DNA reads TGTGCCAGCAGTGAACCGGGACACACGGGCGAGCAGTACTTC.

The genes are TRBV10-3 and TRBJ2-5; TRBD1 matches at 7 bases. V lost 6 bases, J lost 4 bases, and 11 bases stayed unmatched. This CDR3 region has 15 residues. CDR1 ENHRY and CDR2 SYGVKD come from the germline V gene. DNA for the CDR3: TGTGCCATCAGCAGCAGGGGGACGTGGTTAGAGACCCAGTACTTC. It is translated as CAISSRGTWLETQYF.

The chain links TRBV12-3 or TRBV12-4 to TRBJ2-5, with 10 bases aligning to TRBD2. V dropped 3 bases and J dropped 7; count of bases not matched to a gene: 14. This CDR3 spans 17 amino acids. The CDR3 protein is CASSFGTLGLAARTQYF. Written as DNA, the CDR3 is TGTGCCAGCAGTTTCGGGACTCTTGGACTAGCGGCAAGGACCCAGTACTTC.

This clonotype was seen a few times. The junction differs from germline at one of its ends, possibly a read error. This CDR3 is CATSRVLPGSEEGQLQHF. The CDR3 DNA sequence: TGTGCCACCAGCAGGGTTCTTCCGGGCTCCGAGGAAGGTCAGCTCCAGCATTTT. V is TRBV15 and J is TRBJ1-5; no clear D gene. In germline, CDR1 is LNHNV, CDR2 YYDKDF (reference sequence). The CDR3 contains 18 residues.

This clonotype appeared many times. The chain recombines TRBV29-1 with TRBJ2-7; TRBD1 aligns across 8 bases. Germline values: CDR1 SQVTM, CDR2 ANQGSEA. V lost 6 bases to trimming and J lost 5 bases; unmatched junction nucleotides: 12. CDR3 size: 14 residues. As DNA, the CDR3 is TGCAGCGTGGGGCTCAGGGGGCGGCATAACGAGCAGTACTTC. This codes for CSVGLRGRHNEQYF.

The chain employs TRBV10-3 and TRBJ2-7, with D perhaps matching TRBD2 (6 bases). The germline V gene has CDR1 ENHRY and CDR2 SYGVKD. V shed 11 bases and J shed 1 base, with 24 bases lying between them. The CDR3 spans 16 residues. CDR3 region: CAASGPGDLPSYEQYF. The DNA for the CDR3 is TGTGCCGCCAGCGGACCCGGGGACTTACCTTCCTACGAGCAGTACTTC.

At least ten counts were recorded for this clonotype. This rearrangement joins TRBV5-1 to TRBJ2-7; D assignment may be TRBD1 or TRBD2 (5 bases each). The CDR3 spans 13 residues. Germline loops: CDR1 SGHRS, CDR2 YFSETQ. Trimming pared 3 bases from V and 7 bases from J, leaving 14 bases between. CDR3 sequence: CASSSGRGMEQYF. In nucleotides, the CDR3 is TGCGCCAGCAGCTCGGGACGGGGCATGGAGCAGTACTTC.

V and J are TRBV20-1 and TRBJ2-3; the D is unclear. Deletions cut 0 bases from V and 7 bases from J, with 14 bases between. CDR3 length: 14 amino acids. Germline lookup yields CDR1 DFQATT and CDR2 SNEGSKA (reference sequence). Here the CDR3 DNA reads TGCAGTGCTAGAGATTTAGGACGATCCTATACGCAGTATTTT. Protein product: CSARDLGRSYTQYF.

The chain couples TRBV29-1 to TRBJ2-6; TRBD2 is a possible D gene (6 bases). Per germline, CDR1 SQVTM and CDR2 ANQGSEA. There are 15 residues in the CDR3. Trimming removed 8 bases at V and 0 bases at J, with 14 bases between. The CDR3 loop is CSFRGRGSGANVLTF. The CDR3 nucleotides read TGCAGCTTCCGGGGGAGAGGCTCTGGGGCCAACGTCCTGACTTTC.

The V and J genes are TRBV6-1 and TRBJ1-1; 7 nucleotides match TRBD1. V lost 9 bases, J lost 0 bases, and 7 bases stayed unmatched. The germline gives CDR1 MNHNS, CDR2 SASEGT. This CDR3 contains 14 residues. The CDR3 loop reads CASRQGDMNTEAFF. The DNA of the CDR3 is TGTGCCAGTAGACAGGGCGATATGAACACTGAAGCTTTCTTT.

This clonotype has a count of ten or more. This sequence joins TRBV11-2 and TRBJ2-2, with D possibly being TRBD1 (6 bases). The CDR3 covers 15 residues. Deletions cut 5 bases from V and 8 bases from J, with 18 bases between. Germline V lookup: CDR1 SGHAT, CDR2 FQNNGV. The CDR3 reads CASSRPTAGVGELFF. The CDR3 DNA reads TGTGCCAGCAGCCGTCCGACCGCAGGGGTTGGGGAGCTGTTTTTT.

The chain has TRBV29-1 and TRBJ2-2; no clear D gene. In germline, CDR1 is SQVTM, CDR2 ANQGSEA. V was trimmed by 8 bases and J by 6 bases, leaving 13 bases between them. The CDR3 covers 12 residues. The chain's CDR3 is CSLEPSAGELFF. The CDR3, as DNA: TGCAGCTTAGAACCGAGTGCCGGGGAGCTGTTTTTT.

In this sample, this clonotype turned up many times. The chain is built from TRBV7-2 and TRBJ2-5; 7 bases are a match to TRBD2. With V trimmed by 5 bases and J by 1 base, 7 bases remained unmatched. Germline CDR1 reads SGHTA; CDR2 reads FQGNSA. The CDR3 has 15 amino acids. The CDR3 bases are TGTGCCAGCAGCGGGAGGGTAGGGATCCAAGAGACCCAGTACTTC. Translation: CASSGRVGIQETQYF.

The rearrangement joins TRBV11-1 to TRBJ1-5; D call uncertain. The CDR3 has 14 amino acids. Deletions cut 5 bases from V and 4 bases from J, with 12 bases between. CDR1 and CDR2 from the germline V gene are SGHAT and FQDESV (reference sequence). CDR3 sequence: CASSEAGRNQPQHF. CDR3 nucleotide sequence: TGTGCCAGCAGCGAGGCGGGCAGGAATCAGCCCCAGCATTTT. Complete variable domain (other parts from reference TRBV11-1 and TRBJ1-5): EAEVAQSPRYKITEKSQAVAFWCDPISGHATLYWYRQILGQGPELLVQFQDESVVDDSQLPKDRFSAERLKGVDSTLKIQPAELGDSAMYLCASSEAGRNQPQHFGDGTRLSIL.

As to this clonotype: At one of its ends the junction is not consistent with the germline gene, which may arise from a read error. The chain couples TRBV4-1 to TRBJ2-7; 7 bases match TRBD2. The CDR3 has 15 residues. Per the germline V gene, CDR1 is MGHRA and CDR2 is YSYEKL. As DNA, the CDR3 is TGCGCCGGCAGCCAAGATCTGGCGGGAGTCTACGAGCAGTACTTC. Protein: CAGSQDLAGVYEQYF.

By proportion, this clonotype is medium-sized. The chain joins TRBV5-8 to TRBJ1-4; 10 positions match TRBD1. This CDR3 comprises 15 residues. The germline V gene encodes CDR1 SGHTS and CDR2 YDEGEE. V was pared by 6 bases and J by 8 bases, with 10 bases of the junction left unmatched. The CDR3 region is CASTHRGTGDEKLFF. CDR3 in DNA: TGTGCCAGCACACACCGCGGGACAGGGGACGAAAAACTGTTTTTT.

A note on this clonotype: Just one base apart from a much larger clone, this may be a read error. The chain uses TRBV10-3 and TRBJ2-7, with 12 nucleotides matching TRBD1. The junction had 9 bases not matched to a gene; V was cut back by 4 bases and J by 2 bases. The CDR3 has 17 residues. Looked up from germline, CDR1 is ENHRY and CDR2 is SYGVKD. In DNA, the CDR3 is TGTGCCATCAGTGCCCCGGGACAGGGGGCAGGAACCTACGAGCAGTACTTC. Translation: CAISAPGQGAGTYEQYF.

This clonotype was counted a few times. A much larger clone is a single base away; this may be a read error. CDR3 residues: CASSLDRTYEQCF. CDR3 nucleotide sequence: TGTGCCAGCAGTTTAGACCGAACCTACGAGCAGTGCTTC. The chain links TRBV12-3 or TRBV12-4 to TRBJ2-7; no definite D call. This CDR3 region has 13 residues.

V is TRBV2 and J is TRBJ1-2; TRBD1 is a possible D gene (6 bases). The ends were cut back, 4 bases at V and 0 bases at J, with 12 bases in the middle. CDR1 and CDR2 from the germline V gene are SNHLY and FYNNEI. The CDR3 consists of 15 residues. CDR3 bases: TGTGCCAGCAGTGGTGGCAGGGGAGCTAACTATGGCTACACCTTC. It specifies CASSGGRGANYGYTF.